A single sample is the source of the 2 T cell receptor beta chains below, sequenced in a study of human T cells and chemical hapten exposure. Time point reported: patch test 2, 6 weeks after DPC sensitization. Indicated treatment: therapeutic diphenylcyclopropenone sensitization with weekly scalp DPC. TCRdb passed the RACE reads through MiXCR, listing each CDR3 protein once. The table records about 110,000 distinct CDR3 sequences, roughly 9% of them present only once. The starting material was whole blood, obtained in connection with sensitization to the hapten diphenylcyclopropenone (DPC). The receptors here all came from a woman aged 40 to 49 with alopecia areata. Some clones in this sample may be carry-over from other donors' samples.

CDR3 in DNA: TGTGCCAGCAGTGACAGAGGAAGTTCACCCCTCCACTTT. Translating it yields CASSDRGSSPLHF. J is TRBJ1-6 and V is TRBV25-1; the D is unclear. CDR3 length: 13 residues. Trimming pared 3 bases from V and 9 bases from J, leaving 9 bases between. Germline V CDR1 and CDR2: MGHDK, SYGVNS.

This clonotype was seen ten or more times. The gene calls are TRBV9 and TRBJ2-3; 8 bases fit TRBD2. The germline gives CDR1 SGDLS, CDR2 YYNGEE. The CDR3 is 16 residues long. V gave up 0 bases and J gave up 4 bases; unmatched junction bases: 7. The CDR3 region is CASSVATGGPSDTQYF. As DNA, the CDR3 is TGTGCCAGCAGCGTAGCTACGGGGGGGCCTTCAGATACGCAGTATTTT.